Detailed here is one TCR beta chain. This sample is drawn from a study of T cell changes during pregnancy in multiple sclerosis. J was trimmed by 1 base and V by 2 bases; bases with no gene match: 2. The CDR3 consists of 15 residues. Germline assignment: CDR1 ENHRY and CDR2 SYGVKD. TCRdb keeps only in-frame clones here, not all; method: immunoSEQ multiplex PCR. In the table there are approximately 30,000 clones, roughly 87% of which are singletons. The TCR was taken from a female donor with multiple sclerosis, enrolled in a pregnancy study. The V and J genes are TRBV10-3 and TRBJ2-3; TRBD2 aligns across 8 bases. The sample was CD8+ T cells from peripheral blood mononuclear cells, taken in the first trimester of pregnancy. CDR3 protein: CAISETSGRTDTQYF. For the CDR3, the DNA is TGTGCCATCAGTGAGACTAGCGGTCGCACAGATACGCAGTATTTT.